One sample yielded the 27 T cell receptor beta chains listed below, sequenced in a study of cytomegalovirus exposure and HLA in healthy donors. The PCR employed 60 Vbeta primers together with 13 Jbeta primers. Assay: immunoSEQ multiplex PCR; the TCRdb copy retains only in-frame clones and omits some. The top ten hold 4% to 4.5% of the sample, which has about 130,000 clones, around 74% seen once. Sequenced sample: PBMCs. The receptors come from a woman aged 45-59 years in good health and CMV-seropositive.

This clone came up a few times. This sequence joins TRBV5-4 and TRBJ1-2; TRBD1 is a possible D gene (6 bases). V lost 1 base and J 2 bases, leaving 9 bases between the germline ends. The germline V gene has CDR1 SGHNT and CDR2 YYREEE (reference sequence). CDR3 length: 14 residues. The CDR3 region is CASSLWGGNYGYTF. In DNA form, the CDR3 reads TGTGCCAGCAGCTTGTGGGGGGGCAACTATGGCTACACCTTC.

The genes are TRBV9 and TRBJ2-1; 14 bases are shared with TRBD2. The CDR3 loop spans 17 amino acids. Trimming took 4 bases from V and 9 from J; bases not matched to a gene: 12. The germline CDR1 and CDR2 sequences are SGDLS and YYNGEE. The CDR3 protein is CASSFSSGTSGGLEQFF. The CDR3 bases are TGTGCCAGCAGCTTCAGTTCCGGGACTAGCGGGGGCCTTGAGCAGTTCTTC.

This clone has only a few counts. The chain's CDR3 is CATSRDRGGQDTQYF. Written as DNA, the CDR3 is TGTGCCACCAGCAGAGATCGGGGGGGGCAGGATACGCAGTATTTT. The chain joins TRBV15 to TRBJ2-3, with TRBD2 matching 8 bases. V gave up 0 bases and J gave up 6 bases; unmatched junction bases: 5. Germline lookup yields CDR1 LNHNV and CDR2 YYDKDF (reference sequence). The length of the CDR3 is 15 residues.

This chain connects TRBV7-8 to TRBJ2-7, with D possibly being TRBD1 (6 bases). The CDR3 consists of 17 residues. V shed 1 base and J shed 5 bases, with 21 bases lying between them. Germline CDR1 is SGHVS and CDR2 is FQNEAQ. This CDR3 is CASSLGNRVPENHEQYF. In nucleotides, the CDR3 is TGTGCCAGCAGCTTAGGAAACAGGGTCCCCGAAAACCACGAGCAGTACTTC.

The J gene is TRBJ1-2, the V gene TRBV2, with a weak D call TRBD1 (6 bases). The length of the CDR3 is 15 residues. Trimming stripped 5 bases from V and 4 bases from J, with 17 bases between. Germline CDR1 SNHLY, CDR2 FYNNEI. The DNA of the CDR3 is TGTGCCAGCAGTCACCCAGCCAGGGGTATCTATGGCTACACCTTC. It encodes CASSHPARGIYGYTF.

The chain combines TRBV27 with TRBJ2-5; 8 bases agree with TRBD2. CDR1 and CDR2 (germline): MNHEY, SMNVEV (reference sequence). The trim removed 6 bases at V and 4 bases at J, leaving 10 bases unmatched. This CDR3 region has 15 residues. The CDR3 sequence: CASRRFGGATETQYF. CDR3 bases: TGTGCCAGCAGGAGGTTCGGGGGGGCAACAGAGACCCAGTACTTC.

CDR3 residues: CASSLQGALRETQYF. CDR3 DNA: TGCGCCAGCAGCTTACAGGGGGCGCTGAGGGAGACCCAGTACTTC. J is TRBJ2-5 and V is TRBV5-1, with TRBD1 matching 9 bases. This CDR3 has 15 amino acids. Looked up from germline, CDR1 is SGHRS and CDR2 is YFSETQ. With V trimmed by 2 bases and J by 5 bases, 7 bases remained unmatched.

The V gene is TRBV4-1, the J gene TRBJ2-7; D gene ambiguous. Per germline, CDR1 MGHRA and CDR2 YSYEKL. The CDR3 runs to 13 residues. V lost 1 base, J lost 2 bases, and 6 bases lay in between. This chain's CDR3 is CASSQGVAYEQYF. In DNA form, the CDR3 reads TGCGCCAGCAGCCAAGGTGTAGCCTACGAGCAGTACTTC.

The chain has TRBV7-6 and TRBJ1-5, with no clear D. The CDR3 runs 14 residues. Germline loops: CDR1 SGHVS, CDR2 FNYEAQ. V was pared by 5 bases and J by 2 bases, with 10 bases between. The CDR3 sequence is CASSRSPRNQPQHF. In nucleotides, the CDR3 is TGTGCCAGCAGCCGGAGCCCCCGCAATCAGCCCCAGCATTTT.

The rearrangement uses TRBV5-4 and TRBJ2-2; tentative D call: TRBD1 (6 bases). The ends were cut back, 0 bases at V and 4 bases at J, with 13 bases in the middle. There are 16 residues in the CDR3. The germline CDR1 and CDR2 sequences are SGHNT and YYREEE (reference sequence). In DNA, the CDR3 is TGTGCCAGCAGCTTGGGTGGTCTAGGGGGCACCGGGGAGCTGTTTTTT. This sequence encodes CASSLGGLGGTGELFF.

V gene TRBV7-2 combines with J gene TRBJ1-5; D is undetermined. From germline, CDR1 is SGHTA and CDR2 FQGNSA. The germline V and J ends were trimmed by 1 base and 7 bases, with 8 bases remaining between them. This CDR3 has 13 amino acids. In DNA form, the CDR3 reads TGTGCCAGCAGCTTAGGTGGGGAGCAGCCCCAGCATTTT. Amino acid sequence: CASSLGGEQPQHF. Full variable domain (remainder filled in from reference TRBV7-2 and TRBJ1-5): GAGVSQSPSNKVTEKGKDVELRCDPISGHTALYWYRQSLGQGLEFLIYFQGNSAPDKSGLPSDRFSAERTGGSVSTLTIQRTQQEDSAVYLCASSLGGEQPQHFGDGTRLSIL.

On this clone: The sample holds other DNA sequences that translate to the same CDR3. The chain couples TRBV19 to TRBJ2-3, with a tentative D call TRBD1 (6 bases). Trimming stripped 4 bases from V and 1 base from J, with 12 bases between. The germline gives CDR1 LNHDA, CDR2 SQIVND (reference sequence). CDR3 length equals 15 residues. The CDR3 bases are TGTGCCAGTAGTAGCGACAGGATACGCACAGATACGCAGTATTTT. This gives the protein CASSSDRIRTDTQYF.

The CDR3 here is CASSLGGVSNQPQHF. The CDR3 nucleotides are TGCGCCAGCAGCCTTGGGGGGGTTAGCAATCAGCCCCAGCATTTT. This chain uses TRBV5-1 with TRBJ1-5, with D perhaps TRBD1 (5 bases). The CDR3 runs to 15 residues. Trimming shortened V by 4 bases and J by 0 bases, and 11 bases separated the two germline ends. CDR1 and CDR2 from the germline V gene are SGHRS and YFSETQ.

The V gene is TRBV7-6, the J gene TRBJ2-1; TRBD2 matches at 12 bases. The ends lost 5 bases at V and 5 bases at J; junction bases unmatched: 7. The germline V gene encodes CDR1 SGHVS and CDR2 FNYEAQ. CDR3 length equals 16 residues. CDR3 sequence: CASSPTSGGYNNEQFF. The CDR3 DNA reads as TGTGCCAGCAGCCCTACTAGCGGGGGGTATAACAATGAGCAGTTCTTC.

This clone has just a few counts. The chain is built from TRBV9 and TRBJ1-5; D remains unclear. Trimming pared 1 base from V and 5 bases from J, leaving 13 bases between. CDR1 is SGDLS, CDR2 YYNGEE, per germline. The CDR3 covers 15 residues. Here the CDR3 reads CASSVWVARDQPQHF. DNA of the CDR3: TGTGCCAGCAGCGTATGGGTCGCGAGGGATCAGCCCCAGCATTTT.

The chain carries TRBV5-1 and TRBJ2-7, with D perhaps matching TRBD2 (5 bases). The CDR3 contains 17 residues. Between the trimmed V and J ends, which lost 0 bases and 1 base, there was a span of 17 bases. CDR1 is SGHRS, CDR2 YFSETQ, per germline. CDR3 in DNA: TGCGCCAGCAGCTTGGGGTCGCACGGGGTCAGATCCTACGAGCAGTACTTC. This encodes CASSLGSHGVRSYEQYF.

This clone was detected only a few times. The rearrangement links TRBV6-1 to TRBJ2-3, with D possibly being TRBD1 (6 bases). The CDR3 has 14 amino acids. Trimming took 5 bases from V and 2 from J, leaving 11 bases between them. Germline lookup yields CDR1 MNHNS and CDR2 SASEGT. The CDR3 reads CASSLGADTDTQYF. DNA for the CDR3: TGTGCCAGCAGTTTGGGGGCGGACACAGATACGCAGTATTTT.

The chain is built from TRBV5-1 and TRBJ2-7; TRBD1 matches at 7 bases. The V gene end was trimmed by 7 bases and the J gene end by 0 bases; junction bases not matched to a gene: 7. This CDR3 comprises 14 residues. The V gene's germline CDR1 is SGHRS and CDR2 YFSETQ. CDR3 protein: CASGYQGVSYEQYF. As DNA, the CDR3 is TGCGCCAGCGGCTACCAGGGGGTCTCCTACGAGCAGTACTTC.

J is TRBJ2-7 and V is TRBV4-1; 7 bases agree with TRBD1. Germline lookup yields CDR1 MGHRA and CDR2 YSYEKL. After removal of 6 bases from V and 3 bases from J, the junction contained 11 bases not matched to a gene. This CDR3 has 15 residues. The CDR3 is CASRPEDRRFYEQYF. The CDR3 DNA sequence: TGCGCCAGCAGACCAGAGGACAGGCGATTCTACGAGCAGTACTTC.

The rearrangement links TRBV5-4 to TRBJ1-1; a weak D match, TRBD1 (5 bases). The CDR3 sequence is 14 residues long. V gave up 0 bases and J gave up 6 bases, with 12 bases separating them. Per the germline V gene, CDR1 is SGHNT and CDR2 is YYREEE (reference sequence). DNA for the CDR3: TGTGCCAGCAGCTTGGGGGGCTTAGGCCCTGAAGCTTTCTTT. Translation: CASSLGGLGPEAFF.

The chain joins TRBV6-1 to TRBJ1-3, with 7 positions matching TRBD1. This CDR3 is 14 amino acids long. Trimming cost V 6 bases and J 3 bases; bases outside gene matches: 5. Germline-derived CDR1 and CDR2 are MNHNS and SASEGT. The CDR3 loop is CASSGTVDGNTIYF. Written as DNA, the CDR3 is TGTGCCAGCAGCGGGACAGTTGATGGAAACACCATATATTTT.

The V call is TRBV19, the J call TRBJ1-4, with D unresolved. The CDR3 runs to 15 residues. Germline assignment: CDR1 LNHDA and CDR2 SQIVND (reference sequence). Trimming left V 8 bases short and J 10 bases short, with 23 bases between. The CDR3 DNA follows: TGTGCCAGTCATACGGGAACAGCCCGTCACCGAAAACTGTTTTTT. Translating gives CASHTGTARHRKLFF.

The chain couples TRBV2 to TRBJ1-4; no clear D. Germline CDR1 and CDR2: SNHLY and FYNNEI. Trimming stripped 7 bases from V and 8 bases from J, with 14 bases between. The CDR3 sequence is 13 residues long. In DNA, the CDR3 is TGTGCCAGCACCCGAAGGAGAGACGAAAAACTGTTTTTT. Translated: CASTRRRDEKLFF.

The chain carries TRBV7-8 and TRBJ2-7; maybe TRBD2 (6 bases). The V end lost 0 bases, the J end lost 3 bases, and 15 bases lay between the germline ends. The length of the CDR3 is 16 residues. The germline gives CDR1 SGHVS, CDR2 FQNEAQ. CDR3 in DNA: TGTGCCAGCAGCTTAGCTTCCCCAGGAGCGGGCTACGAGCAGTACTTC. Protein sequence: CASSLASPGAGYEQYF.

Only a few counts were recorded for this clone. This chain joins TRBV10-3 and TRBJ2-7; no firm D call. Trimming stripped 2 bases from V and 3 bases from J, with 5 bases between. Germline V gene data show CDR1 as ENHRY and CDR2 as SYGVKD. The CDR3 contains 12 residues. This CDR3 reads CAISEMSYEQYF. DNA of the CDR3: TGTGCCATCAGTGAGATGAGCTACGAGCAGTACTTC.

V usage is TRBV2 and J usage is TRBJ1-6; no firm D call. V shed 1 base and J shed 4 bases, with 8 bases lying between them. Germline loops: CDR1 SNHLY, CDR2 FYNNEI. This CDR3 comprises 15 residues. The CDR3 here is CASSEGPGYNSPLHF. The CDR3, as DNA: TGTGCCAGCAGTGAAGGGCCAGGTTATAATTCACCCCTCCACTTT.

The J gene is TRBJ2-3, the V gene TRBV6-4; 9 bases map to TRBD1. CDR1 MRHNA and CDR2 SNTAGT come from the germline V gene. The CDR3 loop spans 15 amino acids. Trimming took 6 bases from V and 3 from J; bases not matched to a gene: 7. CDR3 DNA: TGTGCCAGCAGAACCGGGACAGGGAGAACAGATACGCAGTATTTT. Its protein product is CASRTGTGRTDTQYF.